The sequence of this TCR beta chain was determined in a study of cytotoxic CD8 clonotypes in ibrutinib-treated CLL. Findings and caveats of the study: On treatment, the uncommon public clonotypes contracted or remained stable.

Germline CDR1 reads SQVTM; CDR2 reads ANQGSEA. This CDR3 has 12 residues. V lost 0 bases to trimming and J lost 8 bases, with 7 bases between them. Sequencing was designed to attain a depth spanning 1 in 200,000 to 1 in 1 million T cells. This table comes from immunoSEQ multiplex PCR, and its TCRdb copy is limited to in-frame clones, with some not included. The sample has roughly 150,000 clones; 88% are singletons. A note on this clone: Its antigen is undetermined.

This TCR derives from a human donor with chronic lymphocytic leukemia. The specimen was PBMCs, collected at disease progression, from a patient treated with ibrutinib. This sequence joins TRBV29-1 and TRBJ1-4; D possibly corresponds to TRBD1 (5 bases). The CDR3: CSVEDGAEKLFF. The CDR3 DNA sequence: TGCAGCGTTGAAGATGGGGCAGAAAAACTGTTTTTT. Complete variable domain (other parts from reference TRBV29-1 and TRBJ1-4): SAVISQKPSRDICQRGTSLTIQCQVDSQVTMMFWYRQQPGQSLTLIATANQGSEATYESGFVIDKFPISRPNLTFSTLTVSNMSPEDSSIYLCSVEDGAEKLFFGSGTQLSVL.